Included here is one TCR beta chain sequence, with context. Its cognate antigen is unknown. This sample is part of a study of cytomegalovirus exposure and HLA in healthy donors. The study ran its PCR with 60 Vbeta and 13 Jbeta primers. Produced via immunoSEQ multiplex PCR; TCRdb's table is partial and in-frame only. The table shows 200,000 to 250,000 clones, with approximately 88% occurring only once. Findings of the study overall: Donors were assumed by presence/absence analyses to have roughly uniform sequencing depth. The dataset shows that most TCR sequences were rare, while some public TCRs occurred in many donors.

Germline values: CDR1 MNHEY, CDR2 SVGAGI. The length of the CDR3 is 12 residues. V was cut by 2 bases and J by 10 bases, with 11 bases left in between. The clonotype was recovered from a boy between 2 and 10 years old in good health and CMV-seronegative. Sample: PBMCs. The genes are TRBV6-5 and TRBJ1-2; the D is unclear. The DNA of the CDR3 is TGTGCCAGCAGTTACGACTACGGACCCTACACCTTC. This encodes CASSYDYGPYTF.